A single sample gave rise to the 19 T cell receptor beta chains below, sequenced in a study of T cell repertoires in cytomegalovirus infection. One entry per CDR3 protein results from TCRdb running MiXCR on the reads. The data hold about 340,000 distinct CDR3 sequences, with 25% to 35% observed a single time. No antigens are known for them. Sequences were derived from cultured PBMCs, sampled from culture after CMV antigen stimulation. Receptor source: a human donor in good health (CMV status not recorded). Some clones in this sample may be carry-over from other donors' samples.

This sequence joins TRBV14 and TRBJ1-6, with D possibly TRBD1 on 6 matching bases. V lost 1 base to trimming and J lost 7 bases, with 8 bases between them. CDR3 length: 14 amino acids. CDR1 and CDR2 from the germline V gene are SGHDN and FVKESK. CDR3 sequence reads: CASSQVQGNSPLHF. In DNA, the CDR3 is TGTGCCAGCAGCCAAGTACAGGGAAATTCACCCCTCCACTTT.

In regard to this clonotype: A much larger clone differs from this one at a single base, so this may be a read error. This rearrangement joins TRBV7-6 to TRBJ2-7; 7 bases align to TRBD2. The ends lost 5 bases at V and 3 bases at J; junction bases unmatched: 7. Per the germline V gene, CDR1 is SGHVS and CDR2 is FNYEAQ. The length of the CDR3 is 14 residues. CDR3 residues: CASSQSGKVYEQYF. CDR3 sequence (DNA): TGTGCCAGCAGCCAGAGCGGGAAGGTCTACGAGCAGTACTTC.

The table lists this clonotype with a few counts. The rearrangement uses TRBV25-1 and TRBJ2-5, with TRBD2 matching 9 bases. This CDR3 region has 15 residues. V gave up 3 bases and J gave up 2 bases; unmatched junction bases: 4. Germline CDR1 reads MGHDK; CDR2 reads SYGVNS. As DNA, the CDR3 is TGTGCCAGCAGTGACCCCGCGGGAGGGCAAGAGACCCAGTACTTC. Its translation is CASSDPAGGQETQYF.

This clonotype was seen more than once but under ten times. The chain carries TRBV12-3 or TRBV12-4 and TRBJ2-3, with 13 bases aligning to TRBD2. With 6 bases clipped from V and 4 bases from J, the junction kept 7 bases outside the gene matches. This CDR3 has 16 amino acids. The DNA of the CDR3 is TGTGCCAGCAGATTTACTAGCGGGGGGGCCGCAGATACGCAGTATTTT. This sequence encodes CASRFTSGGAADTQYF.

This clonotype was picked up a small number of times. The CDR3 protein is CASSLDARDNQPQHF. Here the CDR3 DNA reads TGCGCCAGCAGCTTGGACGCCAGAGACAATCAGCCCCAGCATTTT. The V gene is TRBV5-1, the J gene TRBJ1-5, with no clear D. CDR3 size: 15 residues. Germline V gene data show CDR1 as SGHRS and CDR2 as YFSETQ. Trimming took off 0 bases at V and 3 bases at J, with 10 bases between the two ends.

As regards this clonotype: The junction departs from the called germline gene at one end, perhaps through a read error. V is TRBV11-2 and J is TRBJ2-5; perhaps D is TRBD1 or TRBD2 (5 bases each). Germline loops: CDR1 SGHAT, CDR2 FQNNGV. The CDR3 is 11 residues long. The CDR3 DNA reads as TGTGCCAGCAGCTTAGAGGGACCCATCGACTTC. Its protein is CASSLEGPIDF.

The V call is TRBV19, the J call TRBJ2-5; TRBD2 aligns across 7 bases. The J segment lost 9 bases and the V segment lost 3 bases, leaving 13 bases of the junction unmatched. Per the germline V gene, CDR1 is LNHDA and CDR2 is SQIVND (reference sequence). The CDR3 extends over 15 amino acids. The CDR3, as DNA: TGTGCCAGTAGTATTACCGCTAGCGGCTCATGGGCCCAGTACTTC. Translation: CASSITASGSWAQYF.

Note on this clonotype: Compared with germline, one end of the junction differs, possibly owing to a read error. The chain employs TRBV12-3 or TRBV12-4 and TRBJ2-7; 10 bases fit TRBD1. This CDR3 has 15 amino acids. CDR3 bases: TGTGCCAGCAGCAAGACAGGGGGCGCGTTATCAAAGCCAAACTTC. Its translation is CASSKTGGALSKPNF.

This clonotype has a count of ten or more. J is TRBJ1-5 and V is TRBV7-6; D not certain. Between the trimmed V and J ends, which lost 5 bases and 5 bases, there was a span of 10 bases. The germline gives CDR1 SGHVS, CDR2 FNYEAQ. The CDR3 is made up of 13 amino acids. CDR3 bases: TGTGCCAGCAGCATTGCACAAGATCAGCCCCAGCATTTT. Amino acid sequence: CASSIAQDQPQHF.

The chain joins TRBV28 to TRBJ1-2; 7 bases align to TRBD1. With 5 bases clipped from V and 0 bases from J, the junction kept 0 bases outside the gene matches. Germline CDR1 is MDHEN and CDR2 is SYDVKM. CDR3 length: 13 residues. CDR3 residues: CASSDRANYGYTF. The CDR3, as DNA: TGTGCCAGCAGTGACAGGGCTAACTATGGCTACACCTTC.

A single count supports this clonotype. V and J are TRBV7-9 and TRBJ1-2; TRBD1 aligns across 9 bases. The germline V gene encodes CDR1 SEHNR and CDR2 FQNEAQ (reference sequence). The CDR3 totals 14 residues. V trimming: 1 base; J trimming: 4 bases; junction bases outside the gene matches: 1. CDR3 in amino acids: CASSLVGQGYGYTF. CDR3 bases: TGTGCCAGCAGCTTAGTGGGACAGGGCTATGGCTACACCTTC. Filled out from reference TRBV7-9 and TRBJ1-2, the complete variable domain reads DTGVSQNPRHKITKRGQNVTFRCDPISEHNRLYWYRQTLGQGPEFLTYFQNEAQLEKSRLLSDRFSAERPKGSFSTLEIQRTEQGDSAMYLCASSLVGQGYGYTFGSGTRLTVV.

CDR3 bases: TGTGCCAGCAGTTCCGGGACTAGCGGGAGGGGGAAGACCCAGTACTTC. Protein product: CASSSGTSGRGKTQYF. The gene calls are TRBV27 and TRBJ2-5; 16 bases line up with TRBD2. CDR1 is MNHEY and CDR2 is SMNVEV in the germline V gene (reference sequence). The CDR3 contains 16 residues. V shed 4 bases, J shed 6 bases, and the junction held 5 bases outside the gene matches.

This clonotype showed up just a few times. The rearrangement links TRBV12-3 or TRBV12-4 to TRBJ1-1; D call uncertain. The germline V and J ends were trimmed by 4 bases and 0 bases, with 12 bases remaining between them. This CDR3 comprises 15 residues. Here the CDR3 DNA reads TGTGCCAGCAGTTCTTTGACACTTATGAACACTGAAGCTTTCTTT. Residues: CASSSLTLMNTEAFF.

The chain carries TRBV25-1 and TRBJ2-3, with D maybe TRBD2 (6 bases). V was shortened by 6 bases and J by 4 bases, with 17 bases between the two germline ends. The CDR3 is 15 residues long. Germline V gene data show CDR1 as MGHDK and CDR2 as SYGVNS. CDR3 residues: CASRGVVGRADTQYF. Written as DNA, the CDR3 is TGTGCCAGCAGGGGCGTGGTCGGGAGAGCAGATACGCAGTATTTT.

This clonotype turned up a few times. The chain joins TRBV5-5 to TRBJ1-6; D unclear. Germline assignment: CDR1 SGHKS and CDR2 YYEKEE (reference sequence). V shed 3 bases and J shed 14 bases, with 15 bases lying between them. This CDR3 is built from 13 residues. The CDR3: CASSSGGEFTLHF. The CDR3 DNA reads as TGTGCCAGCAGCTCTGGAGGCGAATTCACCCTCCACTTT.

This clonotype was seen more than once but under ten times. The genes are TRBV7-6 and TRBJ2-7; TRBD1 matches 9 bases. Germline V gene sequence: CDR1 SGHVS, CDR2 FNYEAQ. V was pared by 4 bases and J by 7 bases, with 11 bases of the junction left unmatched. This CDR3 has 15 amino acids. DNA for the CDR3: TGTGCCAGCAGCTCAGGGGGGACAGGGTCAAGGGAGCAGTACTTC. Protein product: CASSSGGTGSREQYF. The whole variable domain, filled in from reference TRBV7-6 and TRBJ2-7, reads GAGVSQSPRYKVTKRGQDVALRCDPISGHVSLYWYRQALGQGPEFLTYFNYEAQQDKSGLPNDRFSAERPEGSISTLTIQRTEQRDSAMYRCASSSGGTGSREQYFGPGTRLTVT.

The rearrangement joins TRBV7-6 to TRBJ1-5; possible D gene TRBD1, 6 bases. The length of the CDR3 is 14 residues. V was cut by 6 bases and J by 4 bases, with 13 bases left in between. CDR1 SGHVS and CDR2 FNYEAQ come from the germline V gene. The CDR3 loop is CASSAGQSNQPQHF. The CDR3 coding sequence is TGTGCCAGCAGTGCCGGACAGTCTAATCAGCCCCAGCATTTT.

V is TRBV27 and J is TRBJ1-4, with D possibly being TRBD1 (5 bases). Germline V gene lookup returns CDR1 MNHEY and CDR2 SMNVEV (reference sequence). There are 15 residues in the CDR3. V lost 2 bases and J lost 7, with 14 bases in between. This CDR3 is CASSLGGRGTEKLFF. CDR3 in DNA: TGTGCCAGCAGTTTAGGAGGGAGAGGGACTGAAAAACTGTTTTTT. The whole variable domain, filled in from reference TRBV27 and TRBJ1-4, reads EAQVTQNPRYLITVTGKKLTVTCSQNMNHEYMSWYRQDPGLGLRQIYYSMNVEVTDKGDVPEGYKVSRKEKRNFPLILESPSPNQTSLYFCASSLGGRGTEKLFFGSGTQLSVL.

This clonotype turned up a few times. The chain recombines TRBV7-6 with TRBJ2-5; D is ambiguous. The CDR3 covers 13 residues. Trimming left V 5 bases short and J 0 bases short, with 7 bases between. Germline assignment: CDR1 SGHVS and CDR2 FNYEAQ. CDR3 sequence (DNA): TGTGCCAGCAGCCTCCCCAACCAAGAGACCCAGTACTTC. It encodes CASSLPNQETQYF.